This record concerns one T cell receptor beta chain sequence. The antigen is undetermined. In the naive CD8 group, cells lacked CD45RO and were positively selected for CCR7, so terminally differentiated effector memory CD45RA+ cells were left out. The record originates from a study of shared clonotypes between healthy human individuals. This table comes from immunoSEQ multiplex PCR, and its TCRdb copy is limited to in-frame clones, with some not included. The data contain 750,000 to 1,000,000 clones, roughly 92% of them seen just once; the ten biggest clones take up around 24%. General study points: A handful of donors shared 5% to 5.5% of their naive CD4 clonotypes. The small donor group covered limited genetic and exposure diversity.

This TCR was recovered from a man aged 25 to 40 in good health. Material: naive CD8+ T cells sorted from blood.

The CDR3 region has the DNA TGTGCCATCAGTGAGACAGGGGGCTACGAGCAGTACTTC. Translated: CAISETGGYEQYF. The chain recombines TRBV10-3 with TRBJ2-7; 8 bases map to TRBD1. J was trimmed by 3 bases and V by 2 bases; bases with no gene match: 0. Germline CDR1 reads ENHRY; CDR2 reads SYGVKD. This CDR3 is 13 amino acids long.